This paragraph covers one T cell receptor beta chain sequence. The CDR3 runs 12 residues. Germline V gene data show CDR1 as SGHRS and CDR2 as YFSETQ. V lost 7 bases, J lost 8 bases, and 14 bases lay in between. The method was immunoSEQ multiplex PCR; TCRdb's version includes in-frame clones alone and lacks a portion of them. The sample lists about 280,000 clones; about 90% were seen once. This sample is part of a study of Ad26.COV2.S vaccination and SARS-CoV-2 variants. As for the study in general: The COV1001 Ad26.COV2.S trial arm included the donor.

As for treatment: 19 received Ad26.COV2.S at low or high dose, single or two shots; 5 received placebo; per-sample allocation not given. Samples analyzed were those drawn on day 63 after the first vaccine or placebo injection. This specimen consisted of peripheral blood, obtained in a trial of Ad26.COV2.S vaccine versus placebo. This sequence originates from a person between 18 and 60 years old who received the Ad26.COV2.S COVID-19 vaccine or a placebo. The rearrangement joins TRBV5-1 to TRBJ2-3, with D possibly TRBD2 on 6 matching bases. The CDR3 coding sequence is TGCGCCAGCGCGGGGCGCGACGGTACGCAGTATTTT. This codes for CASAGRDGTQYF.